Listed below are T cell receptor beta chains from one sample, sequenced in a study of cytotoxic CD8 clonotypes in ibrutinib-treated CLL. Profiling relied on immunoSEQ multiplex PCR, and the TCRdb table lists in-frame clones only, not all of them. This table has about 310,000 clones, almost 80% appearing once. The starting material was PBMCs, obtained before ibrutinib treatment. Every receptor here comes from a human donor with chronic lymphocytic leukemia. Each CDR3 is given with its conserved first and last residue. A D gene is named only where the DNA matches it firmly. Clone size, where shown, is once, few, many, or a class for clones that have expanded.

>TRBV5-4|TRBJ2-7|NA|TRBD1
CASSLVGQGNYEQYF
TGTGCCAGCAGCTTGGTGGGACAGGGTAACTACGAGCAGTACTTC
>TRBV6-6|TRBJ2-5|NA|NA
CASRPERWQVGETQYF
TGTGCCAGCAGACCCGAGCGGTGGCAGGTTGGGGAGACCCAGTACTTC
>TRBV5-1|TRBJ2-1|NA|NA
CASSWEENEQFF
TGCGCCAGCAGCTGGGAAGAGAATGAGCAGTTCTTC
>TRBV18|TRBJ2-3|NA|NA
CASSPSGAASTDTQYF
TGTGCCAGCTCACCCTCCGGGGCGGCTAGCACAGATACGCAGTATTTT
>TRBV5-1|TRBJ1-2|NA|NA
CASSFAGGYGYTF
TGCGCCAGCAGCTTCGCGGGAGGCTATGGCTACACCTTC
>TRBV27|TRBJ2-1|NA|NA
CASSPREEGLLYNEQFF
TGTGCCAGCAGTCCCCGGGAAGAGGGACTCTTGTACAATGAGCAGTTCTTC
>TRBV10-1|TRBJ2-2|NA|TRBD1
CASRADRDLSGELFF
TGCGCCAGCAGGGCAGACAGGGATCTGTCAGGGGAGCTGTTTTTT
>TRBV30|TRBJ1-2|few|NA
CAWSVRGEYGYTF
TGTGCCTGGAGTGTACGAGGGGAGTATGGCTACACCTTC
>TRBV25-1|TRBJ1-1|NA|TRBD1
CASSGGNRGQGAFF
TGTGCCAGCAGTGGAGGAAATCGCGGACAGGGAGCTTTCTTT
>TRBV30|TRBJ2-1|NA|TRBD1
CAWSQGAYNEQFF
TGTGCCTGGAGTCAGGGGGCCTACAATGAGCAGTTCTTC
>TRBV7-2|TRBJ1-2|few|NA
CASNPGWLHYGYTF
TGTGCCAGCAACCCCGGATGGCTTCACTATGGCTACACCTTC
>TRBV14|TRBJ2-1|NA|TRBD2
CASSQVGGAQQFF
TGTGCCAGCAGCCAAGTCGGGGGGGCCCAGCAGTTCTTC